This is a list of T cell receptor beta chains from one sample in a study of T cell changes during pregnancy in multiple sclerosis. The repertoire was sequenced with immunoSEQ multiplex PCR; TCRdb's copy has only in-frame clones and lacks some. The sample holds tens of thousands of clones, around 93% seen once. The sample in question was CD8+ T cells from peripheral blood mononuclear cells, obtained after pregnancy. Receptors were obtained from a female donor with multiple sclerosis, enrolled in a pregnancy study. CDR3s include the opening cysteine and the closing phenylalanine or tryptophan. Each record gives: V gene, clone size, J gene, D gene, CDR3 DNA, CDR3 protein. The D gene is left open where the match is weak. Size is omitted from some rows. Given values are once, few, many or a class for expanded clones.

TRBV7-6	-	TRBJ2-3	TRBD2	TGTGCCAGCAGCCCCACAACTCTAGCGGGGGGATTCACAGATACGCAGTATTTT	CASSPTTLAGGFTDTQYF
TRBV6-5	-	TRBJ2-7	TRBD2	TGTGCCAGCAGTTATCGTAGCGGGAGTACCGAGCAGTACTTC	CASSYRSGSTEQYF
TRBV7-2	-	TRBJ1-1	TRBD1	TGTGCCAGCAGCTCAGACAGGGGGACGGACACTGAAGCTTTCTTT	CASSSDRGTDTEAFF
TRBV5-5	-	TRBJ1-2	-	TGTGCCAGCAGCGCGGAAGGAGGGCCTCCTCATGGCTACACCTTC	CASSAEGGPPHGYTF
TRBV28	-	TRBJ2-7	-	TGTGCCAGCAGTTTAGGCCCCCGGACATCCTACGAGCAGTACTTC	CASSLGPRTSYEQYF
TRBV5-4	-	TRBJ2-7	TRBD2	TGTGCCAGCAGCTTGGATCTGGTTGGACTAGCGGCCTACGAGCAGTACTTC	CASSLDLVGLAAYEQYF
TRBV10-2	-	TRBJ1-3	-	TGCGCCAGCCTAGACAGAACCTCTGGAAACACCATATATTTT	CASLDRTSGNTIYF
TRBV4-3	-	TRBJ1-5	-	TGCGCCAGCAGCCCCCTCTCAGCAGACTTCAATCAGCCCCAGCATTTT	CASSPLSADFNQPQHF
TRBV2	once	TRBJ1-2	-	TGTGCCAGCAGTGAATGGAGGGGAAACGGAGGCTACACCTTC	CASSEWRGNGGYTF
TRBV4-1	-	TRBJ1-4	-	TGCGCCAGCACTCCGACTTCAACTAATGAAAAACTGTTTTTT	CASTPTSTNEKLFF
TRBV9	-	TRBJ2-1	TRBD2	TGTGCCAGCAGCGTAGATAGCGGGAGGCCTAGCTCCTACAATGAGCAGTTCTTC	CASSVDSGRPSSYNEQFF
TRBV5-4	-	TRBJ2-1	TRBD2	TGTGCCAGCAGCTACTTAGCGGGGGGGCCCCATGAGCAGTTCTTC	CASSYLAGGPHEQFF
TRBV7-6	once	TRBJ2-1	TRBD2	TGTGCCAGCAGCTTAGTTCGCGGGGGGGCTAACAATGAGCAGTTCTTC	CASSLVRGGANNEQFF
TRBV27	-	TRBJ2-1	TRBD2	TGTGCCAGCAGTTTATTAGCGGGACTCCCCGGAGACAATGAGCAGTTCTTC	CASSLLAGLPGDNEQFF
TRBV2	-	TRBJ2-1	TRBD2	TGTGCCAGCAGTGATGTGACTAGCGGGAGGATGAGCTCCTACAATGAGCAGTTCTTC	CASSDVTSGRMSSYNEQFF
TRBV7-6	few	TRBJ1-4	TRBD1	TGTGCCAGCAGCTTAGTGACAGGGGAGGAAAAACTGTTTTTT	CASSLVTGEEKLFF
TRBV9	-	TRBJ1-2	-	TGTGCCAGCAGCGGATCTGCTCAGGGAGGAGAGGGCTACACCTTC	CASSGSAQGGEGYTF
TRBV5-4	-	TRBJ1-1	-	TGTGCCAGCAGCGGTTTATCGGGTGGCGATGGCACTGAAGCTTTCTTT	CASSGLSGGDGTEAFF
TRBV18	few	TRBJ1-6	-	TGTGCCAGCTCACCACCAGCGTCACCCCTCCACTTT	CASSPPASPLHF
TRBV11-1	-	TRBJ1-4	TRBD1	TGTGCCAGCAGCCGGCAGGGCGGGACAGTGGACGAAAAACTGTTTTTT	CASSRQGGTVDEKLFF
TRBV9	once	TRBJ2-7	TRBD2	TGTGCCAGCAGCCCTGGGGGGGGCTACGAGCAGTACTTC	CASSPGGGYEQYF
TRBV7-9	-	TRBJ2-3	TRBD2	TGTGCCAGCAGCCCTAGCGGATCTAGCACAGATACGCAGTATTTT	CASSPSGSSTDTQYF
TRBV19	-	TRBJ2-7	-	TGTGCCAGTAGTATGTCGGGAGAGCAGTACTTC	CASSMSGEQYF
TRBV7-6	-	TRBJ2-5	TRBD2	TGTGCCAGCAGCACTAGCGGCCAAGAGACCCAGTACTTC	CASSTSGQETQYF
TRBV4-1	-	TRBJ2-5	-	TGCGCCAGCAGCCAAGATGGGGAGGTGGAGACCCAGTACTTC	CASSQDGEVETQYF
TRBV7-2	-	TRBJ1-3	-	TGTGCCAGCAGCCCCTTTGACAGGATCTCTGGAAACACCATATATTTT	CASSPFDRISGNTIYF
TRBV7-6	-	TRBJ2-3	TRBD2	TGTGCCAGCAGCGGGGGACTAGCGGGGTACACAGATACGCAGTATTTT	CASSGGLAGYTDTQYF
TRBV9	-	TRBJ2-1	-	TGTGCCAGCAGCGTAGATCAGGGAATGGGGAATGAGCAGTTCTTC	CASSVDQGMGNEQFF